Presented here are 23 T cell receptor beta chains from one specimen sequenced in a study of CD8+ T cells in alopecia areata (dated by TCRdb to 2016 to 2019). Library preparation employed the immunoSEQ multiplex PCR assay. RNA was extracted from all samples and reverse transcribed into cDNA as template for TCR sequencing. Here the immuneACCESS table is served through TCRdb, limited to in-frame sequences with V and J called. Missing clones are a known gap in these copies; in checked studies unresolved V genes cover under half, and the rest lacks a known reason. The sample counts roughly 110,000 clones, each observed more than once. The top ten constitute roughly a fifth of the sample. Sequencing was done on a sample of lesional skin. All receptors derive from a C3H/HeJ mouse with alopecia areata. The MHC haplotype found in this strain is H2-k.

Details on this clone: Gene and germline names: mouse. Here the CDR3 reads CASGEDWGGAAETLYF. The DNA read from the CDR3 is TGTGCCAGCGGTGAAGACTGGGGGGGCGCGGCAGAA. V gene TRBV13-2 combines with J gene TRBJ2-3; 12 bases map to TRBD2. The read halts 4 residues ahead of the CDR3 end, with the missing end drawn from the germline J gene. Germline V gives CDR1 NNHNN, CDR2 SYGAGS (reference sequence). CDR3 length: 16 amino acids. The V segment lost 2 bases and the J segment 3 bases; nucleotides outside the gene matches: 4.

This clone came up a few times. The gene names given are mouse names. The sequence runs out 4 residues before the end of the CDR3; the remainder is reconstructed from the germline J gene. The chain combines TRBV19 with TRBJ2-5, with 9 bases matching TRBD1. The CDR3 contains 13 residues. Germline values: CDR1 FNHDT, CDR2 SITEND (reference sequence). The part of the CDR3 DNA that was read is TGTGCCAGCAGTGAGGGACAGGGAGAC. Amino acids: CASSEGQGD. Given in full, the CDR3 is CASSEGQGDTQYF.

About this clone itself: Gene names are the mouse ones. The missing CDR3 end, 4 residues past where the read stops, is filled in from the germline J gene. The chain carries TRBV13-3 and TRBJ2-7; 9 bases agree with TRBD1. Per germline, CDR1 NNHDY and CDR2 SYVADS. This CDR3 is built from 14 residues. Incomplete CDR3 DNA: TGTGCCAGCAGCCAACCGGGACAGGGATAT. This gives the protein CASSQPGQGY. The complete CDR3 sequence is CASSQPGQGYEQYF.

With regard to this clone: The germline and genes are mouse ones. The CDR3 end is not reached by the read, which stops 4 residues before it; the germline J gene fills it in. This chain connects TRBV13-3 to TRBJ2-4, with D tentatively TRBD1 (6 bases). CDR1 is NNHDY, CDR2 SYVADS, per germline. The length of the CDR3 is 13 residues. Partial CDR3 DNA: TGTGCCAGCAGCACCGGGACAACCAAC. This translates into CASSTGTTN. The CDR3 reads in full as CASSTGTTNTLYF.

As concerns this clone: Gene names follow the mouse nomenclature. The CDR3 end falls 4 residues outside the read, so it is completed with the germline J gene. The chain recombines TRBV13-3 with TRBJ2-3, with D maybe TRBD1 (6 bases). The germline V gene has CDR1 NNHDY and CDR2 SYVADS. Trimming left V 3 bases short and J 0 bases short, with 14 bases between. The CDR3 has 16 residues. The chain's CDR3 is CASSVSGTTSAETLYF. CDR3 DNA, as far as it was read: TGTGCCAGCAGTGTCTCCGGGACAACTAGTGCAGAA.

This clone has more than one count but fewer than ten. Gene names and germline match the mouse. The CDR3 goes on 4 residues after the read ends, and that part is filled in from the germline J gene. This chain links TRBV13-1 with TRBJ2-7, with 9 bases aligning to TRBD1. Germline CDR1 NSHNY, CDR2 SYGAGN. The CDR3 runs 15 residues. Trimming removed 2 bases from V and 3 bases from J; junction bases left unmatched: 6. The CDR3 spells CASSEPGTGNYEQYF. The part of the CDR3 DNA that was read is TGTGCCAGCAGTGAGCCCGGGACAGGGAACTAT.

This clone was seen a few times. Mouse germline and gene names are used. Sequencing ends 4 residues short of the CDR3 end; the germline J gene provides the rest. This rearrangement joins TRBV19 to TRBJ2-1; TRBD1 is a possible D gene (8 bases). Per the germline V gene, CDR1 is FNHDT and CDR2 is SITEND (reference sequence). CDR3 length equals 14 residues. The CDR3 DNA, read in part, is TGTGCCAGCAGTCACAGGGGGGCGGGAGCT. Protein: CASSHRGAGA. The CDR3 as a whole reads CASSHRGAGAEQFF.

As for this clone: These gene names are mouse names. The read finishes 4 residues shy of the CDR3 end, and the germline J gene is used to complete it. The rearrangement uses TRBV1 and TRBJ2-5; 7 bases are shared with TRBD2. There are 15 residues in the CDR3. Unmatched junction bases numbered 4, after V lost 2 bases and J lost 2 bases. Per germline, CDR1 NSQYPW and CDR2 LRSPGD (reference sequence). CDR3 residues: CTCSAPLGVQDTQYF. CDR3 bases read: TGCACCTGCAGTGCACCTCTGGGGGTCCAAGAC.

A remark on this clone: Germline and genes here are mouse. The read ends 4 residues shy of where the CDR3 ends; the end is completed using the germline J gene. The rearrangement uses TRBV13-3 and TRBJ1-1; the match to TRBD1 covers 7 bases. The CDR3 totals 11 residues. Germline-derived CDR1 and CDR2 are NNHDY and SYVADS. CDR3 residues: CASRGQAEVFF. The sequenced CDR3 bases are TGTGCCAGCAGAGGACAGGCA.

Concerning this clone itself: Each gene name is a mouse one. The read is 4 residues too short to cover the CDR3 end, so that end is filled in from the germline J gene. The J gene is TRBJ2-4, the V gene TRBV19; 14 nucleotides agree with TRBD2. Per germline, CDR1 FNHDT and CDR2 SITEND (reference sequence). The CDR3 totals 16 residues. The CDR3 bases that were read are TGTGCCAGCAGTATGGGGACTGGGGGGGCGGAGAAC. It translates to CASSMGTGGAEN. The full CDR3 protein is CASSMGTGGAENTLYF. Combining the CDR3 with reference TRBV19 and TRBJ2-4 gives the whole variable domain GGIITQTPKFLIGQEGQKLTLKCQQNFNHDTMYWYRQDSGKGLRLIYYSITENDLQKGDLSEGYDASREKKSSFSLTVTSAQKNEMAVFLCASSMGTGGAENTLYFGAGTRLSVL.

With regard to this clone: Gene names refer to mouse genes. The sequence runs out 4 residues before the end of the CDR3; the remainder is reconstructed from the germline J gene. The rearrangement joins TRBV1 to TRBJ2-3; D gene uncertain. V was pared by 0 bases and J by 1 base, with 8 bases between. CDR3 length equals 15 residues. Germline V gene data show CDR1 as NSQYPW and CDR2 as LRSPGD (reference sequence). Partial CDR3 DNA: TGCACCTGCAGTGCAGATACAAGAGGTGCAGAA. Translation: CTCSADTRGAE. The full CDR3 sequence reads CTCSADTRGAETLYF.

A few counts support this clone. Here the gene names and germline are mouse. The CDR3 end is not reached by the read, which stops 4 residues before it; the germline J gene fills it in. This specimen includes other DNA sequences encoding the same CDR3. The genes are TRBV19 and TRBJ2-7, with 9 bases fitting TRBD2. The CDR3 consists of 13 residues. Per the germline V gene, CDR1 is FNHDT and CDR2 is SITEND (reference sequence). CDR3 loop: CASSPGLGDEQYF. The part of the CDR3 DNA that was read is TGTGCCAGCAGTCCGGGACTGGGTGAT.

On this clone: Each gene name is a mouse one. The observed sequence ends 4 residues before the CDR3 terminus, with the missing tail filled in from the germline J gene. The rearrangement joins TRBV1 to TRBJ1-1; possible D gene TRBD1, 6 bases. V lost 3 bases, J lost 3 bases, and 11 bases lay in between. The CDR3 is 14 residues long. Looked up from germline, CDR1 is NSQYPW and CDR2 is LRSPGD (reference sequence). CDR3 region: CTCSARQVDTEVFF. The CDR3 bases that were read are TGCACCTGCAGTGCCCGACAGGTGGACACA. Together with reference TRBV1 and TRBJ1-1, the CDR3 gives the full variable domain: VTLLEQNPRWRLVPRGQAVNLRCILKNSQYPWMSWYQQDLQKQLQWLFTLRSPGDKEVKSLPGADYLATRVTDTELRLQVANMSQGRTLYCTCSARQVDTEVFFGKGTRLTVV.

In its sample, this clone was seen a few times. Gene names are mouse gene names. From the germline J gene comes the end of the CDR3, since the read stops 4 residues before it. The rearrangement joins TRBV19 to TRBJ2-1; D remains ambiguous. There are 13 residues in the CDR3. Germline lookup yields CDR1 FNHDT and CDR2 SITEND (reference sequence). The V and J ends lost 3 bases and 4 bases respectively, with 8 bases between them. The CDR3 sequence: CASSKTKYAEQFF. The covered CDR3 bases are TGTGCCAGCAGTAAGACAAAATATGCT.

As regards this clone: Gene names are the mouse ones. Coverage ceases 4 residues before the CDR3 finishes, and the germline J gene fills in the end. V is TRBV13-2 and J is TRBJ2-7; tentative D call: TRBD2 (5 bases). The V gene lost 3 bases and the J gene lost 0 bases, with 10 bases spanning the gap. Germline V gives CDR1 NNHNN, CDR2 SYGAGS (reference sequence). The CDR3 contains 14 residues. The CDR3 here is CASGGGVSSYEQYF. CDR3 DNA, as far as it was read: TGTGCCAGCGGTGGTGGGGTAAGCTCCTAT.

This clone was seen only a few times. The genes and germline here are from mouse. The sequenced fragment ends 4 residues before the CDR3 boundary, so the rest is inferred from the germline J gene. The chain carries TRBV1 and TRBJ2-1, with 9 bases that match TRBD2. J gave up 6 bases and V 1 base, and 4 bases lay outside the gene matches. Germline lookup yields CDR1 NSQYPW and CDR2 LRSPGD (reference sequence). The CDR3 is made up of 15 amino acids. The CDR3 DNA, read in part, is TGCACCTGCAGTGCAGCTTCCTGGGGGGGTGCT. Translating gives CTCSAASWGGA. In full, the CDR3 reads CTCSAASWGGAEQFF.

There are a few counts of this clone. The germline and genes are mouse ones. The CDR3 extends 4 residues past the end of the read, so its final part is completed from the germline J gene. The chain is built from TRBV16 and TRBJ2-5; 8 positions match TRBD2. The CDR3 has 15 amino acids. V lost 5 bases and J lost 0; bases outside the gene matches: 4. Germline values: CDR1 SGHSA, CDR2 FRNQAP. The CDR3 DNA, read in part, is TGTGCAAGCAGCCCCGACTGGGGCAACCAAGAC. It is translated as CASSPDWGNQD. The complete CDR3 reads CASSPDWGNQDTQYF.

This clone turned up a few times. Gene names and germline refer to mouse. The DNA ends 4 residues before the CDR3 does, and the rest of the CDR3 is filled in from the germline J gene. The rearrangement joins TRBV17 to TRBJ2-1; 11 bases match TRBD1. After removal of 3 bases from V and 3 bases from J, the junction contained 4 bases not matched to a gene. CDR3 size: 16 residues. The germline gives CDR1 MNHDT, CDR2 YYDKIL. CDR3 amino acids: CASSSRGTGGYAEQFF. The sequenced part of the CDR3 DNA is TGTGCTAGCAGTAGTCGCGGGACAGGGGGCTATGCT.

This clone was recorded a few times. Gene labels here are mouse ones. The CDR3 extends 4 residues past the end of the read, so its final part is completed from the germline J gene. The V call is TRBV16, the J call TRBJ1-2, with 10 nucleotides matching TRBD1. CDR1 SGHSA and CDR2 FRNQAP come from the germline V gene. The CDR3 is 15 amino acids. Incomplete CDR3 DNA: TGTGCAAGCAGCTTAGGGGGACAGGGGATCCCC. It specifies CASSLGGQGIP. The complete CDR3 sequence is CASSLGGQGIPDYTF.

As concerns this clone: Gene names and germline match the mouse. The read falls 4 residues short of the CDR3 end, and the missing part is taken from the germline J gene. The rearrangement uses TRBV13-3 and TRBJ2-5; 9 bases agree with TRBD2. After removal of 3 bases from V and 3 bases from J, the junction contained 5 bases not matched to a gene. The CDR3 spans 15 residues. Germline V gives CDR1 NNHDY, CDR2 SYVADS. The CDR3 loop is CASSGGLGAQDTQYF. Incomplete CDR3 DNA: TGTGCCAGCAGTGGGGGACTGGGAGCTCAAGAC.

As for this clone: Mouse names are used for the genes. The observed sequence ends 4 residues before the CDR3 terminus, with the missing tail filled in from the germline J gene. The chain uses TRBV19 and TRBJ2-5; D remains unclear. Deletions cut 0 bases from V and 0 bases from J, with 5 bases between. CDR1 and CDR2 from the germline V gene are FNHDT and SITEND (reference sequence). The CDR3 length is 14 residues. The CDR3 loop reads CASSIVKNQDTQYF. The CDR3 DNA, read in part, is TGTGCCAGCAGTATAGTCAAGAACCAAGAC.

There are a few counts of this clone. Mouse germline and gene names are used. Read data end 4 residues before the CDR3 end; the end is taken from the germline J gene. This rearrangement joins TRBV1 to TRBJ2-4; TRBD1 matches at 9 bases. CDR3 length: 13 amino acids. Germline CDR1 and CDR2: NSQYPW and LRSPGD (reference sequence). The CDR3 DNA, read in part, is TGCACCTGCAGCACAGGGGGCTGGAAC. This sequence encodes CTCSTGGWN. The full CDR3 is CTCSTGGWNTLYF.

This clone was observed a handful of times. All gene names here are mouse names. Read sequence stops 4 residues before the CDR3 end, and the germline J gene provides the missing end. V and J are TRBV13-3 and TRBJ1-1; no firm D call. Germline V gene sequence: CDR1 NNHDY, CDR2 SYVADS. The CDR3 is 15 amino acids. Between the trimmed V and J ends, which lost 1 base and 0 bases, there was a span of 10 bases. This chain's CDR3 is CASSDWGPANTEVFF. The sequenced part of the CDR3 DNA is TGTGCCAGCAGTGATTGGGGTCCTGCAAACACA.